The clone carrying this T cell receptor beta chain has a handful of counts. The antigen remains undetermined. The data stem from a study of CD8 T cells in ankylosing spondylitis. Researchers built TCR beta libraries using quantitative 5'-RACE with molecular barcodes. TCRdb processed the 5' RACE reads anew with MiXCR; each CDR3 protein has one entry. This table has fewer than 550,000 distinct CDR3 sequences, approximately 5.3% appearing once. General study points: Earlier reports found some motif variants in synovial fluid and blood in reactive arthritis. Matched ankylosing spondylitis synovial fluid reportedly contained a significantly enriched population of disease-linked clones. A motif in TCR beta, a set of about 8 highly homologous variants, appeared characteristic of ankylosing spondylitis blood.

The V gene's germline CDR1 is DFQATT and CDR2 SNEGSKA (reference sequence). The length of the CDR3 is 14 residues. Germline trimming cut 2 bases from V and 7 bases from J; bases unmatched to any gene: 6. The chain recombines TRBV20-1 with TRBJ2-7; TRBD2 matches at 12 bases. What was sequenced was blood, either unsorted or a sorted T cell fraction (not recorded which). The sequence derives from a male donor with ankylosing spondylitis. CDR3 in DNA: TGCAGTGCTAGACTAGCGGGAGGGCCTCGGGAGCAGTACTTC. Residues: CSARLAGGPREQYF.